These 13 T cell receptor beta chains were all obtained from the same sample, sequenced in a study of blood T cell repertoires in COVID-19. TCRdb keeps only in-frame clones here, not all; method: immunoSEQ multiplex PCR. The sample shows around 470,000 clones, roughly 91% of them seen only once. The sequencing sample was made of PBMCs or T cells enriched from blood (not recorded which). These receptors came from a young man who had recovered from COVID-19.

This CDR3 reads CASQYSSNSPLHF. The CDR3 region has the DNA TGTGCCAGCCAGTATTCCAGTAATTCACCCCTCCACTTT. V is TRBV12-3 or TRBV12-4 and J is TRBJ1-6; D is uncertain. Trimming stripped 8 bases from V and 6 bases from J, with 11 bases between. The CDR3 is 13 residues long.

The chain links TRBV9 to TRBJ2-3; TRBD2 matches at 7 bases. With V trimmed by 2 bases and J by 2 bases, 5 bases remained unmatched. Looked up from germline, CDR1 is SGDLS and CDR2 is YYNGEE. The CDR3 consists of 15 residues. The CDR3 DNA reads as TGTGCCAGCAGCGTCTCTGCGGGGGTCACAGATACGCAGTATTTT. As protein: CASSVSAGVTDTQYF. Supplemented by reference TRBV9 and TRBJ2-3, the full variable domain reads DSGVTQTPKHLITATGQRVTLRCSPRSGDLSVYWYQQSLDQGLQFLIQYYNGEERAKGNILERFSAQQFPDLHSELNLSSLELGDSALYFCASSVSAGVTDTQYFGPGTRLTVL.

J is TRBJ1-4 and V is TRBV21-1; the tabulated D call, TRBD1, remains unverified against the DNA. TRBV21-1 is labeled a pseudogene. CDR3 length: 13 amino acids. CDR3 sequence (DNA): TGTGCCCCCTTACACCCACGTAATGAAAAACTGTTTTTT. Translated, it gives CAPLHPRNEKLFF.

V gene TRBV5-6 combines with J gene TRBJ1-3; 9 positions match TRBD1. The CDR3 has 14 residues. The V segment lost 6 bases and the J segment 4 bases; nucleotides outside the gene matches: 5. CDR1 is SGHDT, CDR2 YYEEEE, per germline. CDR3 in DNA: TGTGCCAGCAACTTACAGGGGGCAGGAAACACCATATATTTT. Translating gives CASNLQGAGNTIYF.

This chain links TRBV7-9 with TRBJ1-6; tentatively, D is TRBD1 (5 bases). The CDR3 extends over 15 amino acids. The V end lost 0 bases, the J end lost 10 bases, and 13 bases lay between the germline ends. Germline CDR1 reads SEHNR; CDR2 reads FQNEAQ (reference sequence). CDR3 bases: TGTGCCAGCAGCTTAGCTGGGGCAGTTGGGTCACCCCTCCACTTT. This gives the protein CASSLAGAVGSPLHF.

This clone was recorded only once. V is TRBV21-1 and J is TRBJ1-5; TRBD1 is the table's D call and was not checked against the DNA. TRBV21-1 is designated a pseudogene. This CDR3 spans 16 amino acids. The CDR3 sequence is CASSKIGPGGYQPQHF. The CDR3 DNA follows: TGTGCCAGCAGCAAAATAGGGCCAGGGGGTTATCAGCCCCAGCATTTT.

V gene TRBV28 combines with J gene TRBJ2-7, with 9 bases fitting TRBD2. The CDR3 has 14 residues. Losses at the gene ends were 2 bases for V and 5 bases for J; bases not matched to a gene: 4. The germline V gene encodes CDR1 MDHEN and CDR2 SYDVKM. CDR3 coding DNA: TGTGCCAGCAGTTTAGCGGGAGGGCCGCACGAGCAGTACTTC. Amino acids: CASSLAGGPHEQYF.

The chain carries TRBV6-6 and TRBJ1-5; D may be TRBD1 (6 bases). The CDR3 totals 13 residues. The germline V gene has CDR1 MNHNY and CDR2 SVGAGI (reference sequence). V was trimmed by 7 bases and J by 7 bases, leaving 14 bases between them. The CDR3 loop reads CASTTGYRQPQHF. CDR3 coding DNA: TGTGCCAGCACCACAGGGTATCGGCAGCCCCAGCATTTT.

CDR3 nucleotides: TGCAGTGCGGGAGGGGCGGATACGCAGTATTTT. It is translated as CSAGGADTQYF. The gene calls are TRBV20-1 and TRBJ2-3; 7 bases are a match to TRBD2. With 6 bases clipped from V and 6 bases from J, the junction kept 3 bases outside the gene matches. The germline CDR1 and CDR2 sequences are DFQATT and SNEGSKA (reference sequence). The length of the CDR3 is 11 residues.

The chain combines TRBV2 with TRBJ2-3; 9 nucleotides line up with TRBD2. V shed 4 bases, J shed 4 bases, and the junction held 6 bases outside the gene matches. Germline V CDR1 and CDR2: SNHLY, FYNNEI. The CDR3 sequence is 15 residues long. CDR3 in DNA: TGTGCCAGCAGTGGAAGCGGGGGGCCTCCAGATACGCAGTATTTT. Its protein is CASSGSGGPPDTQYF.

This chain links TRBV27 with TRBJ2-3; D might be TRBD1 (5 bases). The CDR3 has 14 residues. Trimming stripped 2 bases from V and 5 bases from J, with 11 bases between. Germline V gene lookup returns CDR1 MNHEY and CDR2 SMNVEV (reference sequence). CDR3 amino acids: CASSLGGAKDTQYF. The CDR3 nucleotides read TGTGCCAGCAGTTTAGGTGGGGCTAAAGATACGCAGTATTTT.

This rearrangement joins TRBV4-2 to TRBJ1-2; D might be TRBD1 (5 bases). Trimming removed 0 bases from V and 4 bases from J, with 18 bases in between. The CDR3 runs 17 residues. Per the germline V gene, CDR1 is LGHNA and CDR2 is YNFKEQ. CDR3 in DNA: TGTGCCAGCAGCCAAGAAAGCGGAGGGGCCCCTATCTATGGCTACACCTTC. Its translation is CASSQESGGAPIYGYTF.

The J gene is TRBJ2-7, the V gene TRBV16, with a weak D call TRBD2 (5 bases). The V gene lost 1 base and the J gene lost 4 bases, with 17 bases spanning the gap. Germline CDR1 KGHSY, CDR2 FQNENV. The CDR3 runs to 16 residues. For the CDR3, the DNA is TGTGCCAGCAGCCAATTGGGCCGGGAAGATCTTTACGAGCAGTACTTC. This encodes CASSQLGREDLYEQYF.